The rows below give T cell receptor beta chains drawn from one sample of a study of blood T cell repertoires in COVID-19. Measured with immunoSEQ multiplex PCR; TCRdb has only the in-frame clones, and not every one. This table has about 240,000 clones, around 88% appearing once. Sequences were obtained from PBMCs or T cells enriched from blood (not recorded which). These TCRs come from a man aged 40-55 years who had recovered from COVID-19. Both conserved end residues are part of each CDR3. A D gene is named only where the DNA matches it firmly. Clone size appears in some rows only: once, few, many, or a class for an expanded clone.

clone size	V gene	D gene	J gene	CDR3 DNA	CDR3 protein
.	TRBV24-1	TRBD2	TRBJ2-7	TGTGCCACCAGTGACCCAGGGACTAGCGGGAGGTCCGGCGAGCAGTACTTC	CATSDPGTSGRSGEQYF
.	TRBV28	.	TRBJ2-6	TGTGCCAGCAACACTGGGGCCAACGTCCTGACTTTC	CASNTGANVLTF
.	TRBV19	.	TRBJ1-5	TGTGCCAGTAGTACCCTACGACGGGATAGCAATCAGCCCCAGCATTTT	CASSTLRRDSNQPQHF
few	TRBV2	.	TRBJ1-5	TGTGCCAGCAGTCCCCAGGGTCAGCCCCAGCATTTT	CASSPQGQPQHF
.	TRBV7-2	.	TRBJ2-5	TGTGCCAGCAGCCCCCAGATCCAAGAGACCCAGTACTTC	CASSPQIQETQYF
once	TRBV9	TRBD2	TRBJ2-2	TGTGCCAGCAGCGTGGCGGGAGGGCCGGACACCGGGGAGCTGTTTTTT	CASSVAGGPDTGELFF
.	TRBV6-5	.	TRBJ1-5	TGTGCCAGCAGTTACTCCGATGAGTGGAATCAGCCCCAGCATTTT	CASSYSDEWNQPQHF
.	TRBV15	TRBD1	TRBJ1-2	TGTGCCACCAGCAGAGATAGGACAGGGTCTGATGGCTACACCTTC	CATSRDRTGSDGYTF
.	TRBV6-1	TRBD2	TRBJ2-5	TGTGCCAGCAGTGAACTTGTGGGGGGGGGTGAGACCCAGTACTTC	CASSELVGGGETQYF
.	TRBV28	.	TRBJ2-3	TGTGCCAGCAGTTTCTCCGGAGGGGGCCCAGATACGCAGTATTTT	CASSFSGGGPDTQYF
.	TRBV14	TRBD1	TRBJ2-3	TGTGCCAGCAGCCAGAACAGGGGATCAGGAGATACGCAGTATTTT	CASSQNRGSGDTQYF
.	TRBV27	TRBD1	TRBJ1-1	TGTGCCAGCAGTTTATGCCCCCACCTACAGGGGATGAACACTGAAGCTTTCTTT	CASSLCPHLQGMNTEAFF
.	TRBV3-1/TRBV3-2	TRBD2	TRBJ2-1	TGTGCCAGCAGCCATGGGACTAGCGGGGATAACAATGAGCAGTTCTTC	CASSHGTSGDNNEQFF
few	TRBV7-8	.	TRBJ1-6	TGTGCCAGCAGCTCGTCGGGGGGAAATTCACCCCTCCACTTT	CASSSSGGNSPLHF
.	TRBV9	.	TRBJ2-5	TGTGCCAGCAGCGCCCGGACAGGGACTACAGAGACCCAGTACTTC	CASSARTGTTETQYF
.	TRBV7-3	TRBD2	TRBJ2-1	TGTGCCAGCAGCGCCGTTAGCGGGGGCGAGGGGAATGAGCAGTTCTTC	CASSAVSGGEGNEQFF
.	TRBV6-5	.	TRBJ2-3	TGTGCCAGCGGGGGGGCCATCCTCACAGATACGCAGTATTTT	CASGGAILTDTQYF
.	TRBV5-1	TRBD1	TRBJ2-7	TGCGCCAGCAGCCGGAGGGGGACAGGGACGTACGAGCAGTACTTC	CASSRRGTGTYEQYF
.	TRBV7-9	TRBD1	TRBJ1-2	TGTGCCAGCAGCTCCCAAGGACAGGACTATGGCTACACCTTC	CASSSQGQDYGYTF
.	TRBV3-1/TRBV3-2	.	TRBJ1-2	TGTGCCAGCAGCCAAGATCACCAGGGCGCTAACTATGGCTACACCTTC	CASSQDHQGANYGYTF
few	TRBV12-5	TRBD2	TRBJ2-7	TGTGCTAGTGCTTCACGAGTTGGGGTAGCGGGAACGTCCTACGAGCAGTACTTC	CASASRVGVAGTSYEQYF
.	TRBV6-1	.	TRBJ1-5	TGTGCCAGCAGTGAAGGGGACGGAGGGGTTCAGCCCCAGCATTTT	CASSEGDGGVQPQHF
.	TRBV9	.	TRBJ2-2	TGTGCCAGCAGCGTAGAGTCCAGGGTGTTACAGTCGAACACCGGGGAGCTGTTTTTT	CASSVESRVLQSNTGELFF
.	TRBV28	TRBD1	TRBJ1-1	TGTGCCAGCAGTTTATGGACAGGGGGAGCTTTCTTT	CASSLWTGGAFF
.	TRBV14	.	TRBJ1-1	TGTGCCAGCAGCCACACTGCGCAGGGGAACACTGAAGCTTTCTTT	CASSHTAQGNTEAFF
.	TRBV12-3/TRBV12-4	.	TRBJ1-6	TGTGCCAGCAGTTCCCAGGGAGGGTCACCCCTCCACTTT	CASSSQGGSPLHF
.	TRBV12-3/TRBV12-4	.	TRBJ1-6	TGTGCCAGCAGCCTCCAGGGACCCCTCCACTTT	CASSLQGPLHF
.	TRBV2	.	TRBJ1-1	TGTGCCAGCAGTGTCCGGACAGCTAGTACTGAAGCTTTCTTT	CASSVRTASTEAFF
.	TRBV28	TRBD2	TRBJ2-7	TGTGCCAGCAGGGGAGGGCCCTCCTACGAGCAGTACTTC	CASRGGPSYEQYF
.	TRBV5-6	TRBD1	TRBJ2-7	TGTGCCAGCAGCTTCGGGACAGGGTACTACGAGCAGTACTTC	CASSFGTGYYEQYF
.	TRBV11-2	TRBD1	TRBJ1-4	TGTGCCAGCAGCACGGGACAGGGTGGGGAAAAACTGTTTTTT	CASSTGQGGEKLFF
.	TRBV30	.	TRBJ1-4	TGTGCCTGGAGATCGGCGGCAGAGAATTATTATAATGAAAAACTGTTTTTT	CAWRSAAENYYNEKLFF
.	TRBV5-1	.	TRBJ1-2	TGCGCCAGCAATGACAATAACTATGGCTACACCTTC	CASNDNNYGYTF
.	TRBV5-4	TRBD1	TRBJ1-3	TGTGCCAGCAGCATTGGACAGGGGGCGAGAACTGGAAACACCATATATTTT	CASSIGQGARTGNTIYF
.	TRBV9	TRBD1	TRBJ2-5	TGTGCCAGCAGCGCCCTGACAGGGGAAGAGACCCAGTACTTC	CASSALTGEETQYF
.	TRBV5-1	.	TRBJ2-7	TGCGCCAGCAGCTTGGGAGGACAAGACTACGAGCAGTACTTC	CASSLGGQDYEQYF
.	TRBV5-1	.	TRBJ2-7	TGCGCCAGCAGCTTCACAACCCACAGCTCCTACGAGCAGTACTTC	CASSFTTHSSYEQYF
.	TRBV6-2/TRBV6-3	.	TRBJ1-3	TGTGCCAGCAGTTACGCGGGGAGCCAGGGAAACACCATATATTTT	CASSYAGSQGNTIYF
.	TRBV18	TRBD1	TRBJ2-2	TGTGCCAGCTCACCCGGGACAGGCAACACCGGGGAGCTGTTTTTT	CASSPGTGNTGELFF
.	TRBV6-5	.	TRBJ1-1	TGTGCCAGCAGTTACTCGAACGGCGGGGACACTGAAGCTTTCTTT	CASSYSNGGDTEAFF
once	TRBV18	.	TRBJ1-1	TGTGCCAGCTCACCATCGGCCGGGGGGGGGCCTGAAGCTTTCTTT	CASSPSAGGGPEAFF